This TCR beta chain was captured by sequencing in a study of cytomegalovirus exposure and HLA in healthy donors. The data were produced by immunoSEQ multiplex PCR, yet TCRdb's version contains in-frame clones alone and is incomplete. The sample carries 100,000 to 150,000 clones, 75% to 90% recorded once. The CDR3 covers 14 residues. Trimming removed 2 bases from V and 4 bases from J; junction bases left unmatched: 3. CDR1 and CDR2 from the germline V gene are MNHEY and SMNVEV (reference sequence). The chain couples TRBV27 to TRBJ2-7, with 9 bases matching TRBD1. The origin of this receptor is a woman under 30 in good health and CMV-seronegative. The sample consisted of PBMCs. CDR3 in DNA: TGTGCCAGCAGTTTAGGACAGGGGAGGTACGAGCAGTACTTC. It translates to CASSLGQGRYEQYF.